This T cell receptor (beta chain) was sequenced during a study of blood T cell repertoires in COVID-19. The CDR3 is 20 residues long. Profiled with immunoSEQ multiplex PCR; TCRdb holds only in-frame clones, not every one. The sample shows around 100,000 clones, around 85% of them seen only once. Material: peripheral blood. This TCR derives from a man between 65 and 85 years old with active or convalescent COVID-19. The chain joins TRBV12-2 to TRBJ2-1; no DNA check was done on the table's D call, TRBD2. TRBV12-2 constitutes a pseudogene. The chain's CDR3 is CARPTKPQPLAPSSYNEQFF. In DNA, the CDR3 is TGTGCAAGGCCAACCAAACCCCAGCCCCTAGCGCCTAGCTCCTACAATGAGCAGTTCTTC.